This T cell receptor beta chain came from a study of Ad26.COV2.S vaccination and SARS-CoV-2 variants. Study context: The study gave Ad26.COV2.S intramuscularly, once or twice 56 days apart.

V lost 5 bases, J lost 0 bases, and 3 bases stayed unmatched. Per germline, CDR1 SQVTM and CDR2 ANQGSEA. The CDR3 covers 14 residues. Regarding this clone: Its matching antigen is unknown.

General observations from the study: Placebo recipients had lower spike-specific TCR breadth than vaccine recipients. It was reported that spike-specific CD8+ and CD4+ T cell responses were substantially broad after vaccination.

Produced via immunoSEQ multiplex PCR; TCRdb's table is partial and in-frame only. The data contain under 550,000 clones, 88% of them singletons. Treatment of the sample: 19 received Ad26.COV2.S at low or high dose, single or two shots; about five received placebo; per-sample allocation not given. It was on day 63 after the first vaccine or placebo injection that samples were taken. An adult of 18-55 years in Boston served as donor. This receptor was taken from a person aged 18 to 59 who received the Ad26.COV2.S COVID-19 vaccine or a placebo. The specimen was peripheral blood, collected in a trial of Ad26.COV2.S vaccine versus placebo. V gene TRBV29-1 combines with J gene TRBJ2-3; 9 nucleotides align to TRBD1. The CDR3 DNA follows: TGCAGCGTTTGGACAGGGGCGAGCACAGATACGCAGTATTTT. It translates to CSVWTGASTDTQYF.